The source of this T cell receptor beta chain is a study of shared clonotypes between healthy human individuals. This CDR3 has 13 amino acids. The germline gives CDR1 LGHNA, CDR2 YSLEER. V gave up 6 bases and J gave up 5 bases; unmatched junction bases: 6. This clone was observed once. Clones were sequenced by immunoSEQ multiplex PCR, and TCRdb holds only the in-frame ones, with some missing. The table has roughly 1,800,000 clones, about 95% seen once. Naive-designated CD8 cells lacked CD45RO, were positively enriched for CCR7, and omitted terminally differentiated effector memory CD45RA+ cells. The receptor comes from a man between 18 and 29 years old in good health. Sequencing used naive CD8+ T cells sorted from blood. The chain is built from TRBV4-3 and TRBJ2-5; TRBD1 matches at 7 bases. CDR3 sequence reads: CASRPTGSETQYF. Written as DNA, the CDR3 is TGCGCCAGCAGGCCGACAGGGAGTGAGACCCAGTACTTC.